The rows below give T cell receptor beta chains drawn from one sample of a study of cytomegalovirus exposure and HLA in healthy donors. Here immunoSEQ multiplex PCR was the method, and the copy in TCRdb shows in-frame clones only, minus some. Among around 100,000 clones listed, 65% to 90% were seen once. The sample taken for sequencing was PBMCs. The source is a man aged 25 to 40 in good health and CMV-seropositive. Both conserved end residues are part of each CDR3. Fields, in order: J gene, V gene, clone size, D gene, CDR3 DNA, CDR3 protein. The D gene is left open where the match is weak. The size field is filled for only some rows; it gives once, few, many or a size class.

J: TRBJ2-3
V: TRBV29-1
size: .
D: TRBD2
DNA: TGCAGCGTTGAAACTGGGGTACTAGCGGGAGCGGGCACAGATACGCAGTATTTT
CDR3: CSVETGVLAGAGTDTQYF

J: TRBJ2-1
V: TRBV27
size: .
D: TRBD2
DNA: TGTGCCAGCAGTTTATCGGGAGGGCCCTATGAGCAGTTCTTC
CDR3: CASSLSGGPYEQFF

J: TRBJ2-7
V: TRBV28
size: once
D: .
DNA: TGTGCCAGCAGTTTATCAGGGGCATTGGACTACGAGCAGTACTTC
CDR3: CASSLSGALDYEQYF

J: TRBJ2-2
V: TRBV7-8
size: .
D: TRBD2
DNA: TGTGCCAGCAGCTCACTAGCGGGAGCCGGCACCGGGGAGCTGTTTTTT
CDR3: CASSSLAGAGTGELFF

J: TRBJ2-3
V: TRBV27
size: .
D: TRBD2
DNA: TGTGCCAGCAGCCCCGGGACTAGCGTCACAGATACGCAGTATTTT
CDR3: CASSPGTSVTDTQYF

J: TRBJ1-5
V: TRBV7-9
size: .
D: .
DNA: TGTGCCAGCAGCCCCGGGGAGGGTAGGCAGCCCCAGCATTTT
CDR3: CASSPGEGRQPQHF

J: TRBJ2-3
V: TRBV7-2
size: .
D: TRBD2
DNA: TGTGCCAGCAGCTTAGTTCGCTCTAGCGGGAGGGCGAGAGATACGCAGTATTTT
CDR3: CASSLVRSSGRARDTQYF

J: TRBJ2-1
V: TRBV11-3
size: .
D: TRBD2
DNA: TGTGCCAGCAGCCGACTAGCGGGAGATTTTGAGCAGTTCTTC
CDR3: CASSRLAGDFEQFF

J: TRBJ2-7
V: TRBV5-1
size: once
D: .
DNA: TGCGCCAGCAGCTTGGTACCAGGGGCTACCTCCTACGAGCAGTACTTC
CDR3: CASSLVPGATSYEQYF

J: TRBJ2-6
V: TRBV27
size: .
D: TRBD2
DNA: TGTGCCAGCAGCGGGACTAGCGGGAGGACTGGGGCCAACGTCCTGACTTTC
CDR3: CASSGTSGRTGANVLTF

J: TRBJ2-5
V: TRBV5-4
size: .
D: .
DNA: TGTGCCAGCAGCTTGGGACTCCAAGAGACCCAGTACTTC
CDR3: CASSLGLQETQYF

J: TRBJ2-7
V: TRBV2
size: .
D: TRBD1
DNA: TGTGCCAGTGAAGGGACAGAAGACTACGAGCAGTACTTC
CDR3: CASEGTEDYEQYF

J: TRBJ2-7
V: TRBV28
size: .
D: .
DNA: .
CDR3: CASSLVRVAGGSYF

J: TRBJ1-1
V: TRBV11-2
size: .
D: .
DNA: TGTGCCAGCAGCTACGGGGGGAAAACTGAAGCTTTCTTT
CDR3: CASSYGGKTEAFF

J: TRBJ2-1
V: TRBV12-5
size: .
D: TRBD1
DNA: TGTGCTAGTGGTGGGACAGACGATGAGCAGTTCTTC
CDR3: CASGGTDDEQFF

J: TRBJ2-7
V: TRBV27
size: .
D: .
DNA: TGTGCCAGCAGGCCCAGCGCTTACTACGAGCAGTACTTC
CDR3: CASRPSAYYEQYF

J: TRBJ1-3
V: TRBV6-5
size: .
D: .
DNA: TGTGCCAGCGGGTGGGCAAACACCATATATTTT
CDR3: CASGWANTIYF

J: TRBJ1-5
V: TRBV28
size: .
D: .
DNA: TGTGCCAGCAGTTCCGTGCAGCCCCAGCATTTT
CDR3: CASSSVQPQHF

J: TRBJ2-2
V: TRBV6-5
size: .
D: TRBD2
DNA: TGTGCCAGCAGTTACTCGGGTAGCGGGACCGGGGAGCTGTTTTTT
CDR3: CASSYSGSGTGELFF

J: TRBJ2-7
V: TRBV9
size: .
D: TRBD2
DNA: TGTGCCAGCAGCGAACTAGCGGGAGGTAACTCCTACGAGCAGTACTTC
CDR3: CASSELAGGNSYEQYF

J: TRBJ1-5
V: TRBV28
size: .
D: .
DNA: TGTGCCAGCAGTTTTCTCGGGCAGCCCCAGCATTTT
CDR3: CASSFLGQPQHF

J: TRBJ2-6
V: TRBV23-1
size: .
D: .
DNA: TGCGCCAGCAGTCGCCGGGACGGGGGTGCTGGGGCCAACGTCCTGACTTTC
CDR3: CASSRRDGGAGANVLTF

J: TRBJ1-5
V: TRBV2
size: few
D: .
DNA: TGTGCCAGCAGTGGACAGGAGTATCAGCCCCAGCATTTT
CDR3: CASSGQEYQPQHF

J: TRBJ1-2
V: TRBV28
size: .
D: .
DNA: TGTGCCAGCAGTGTAGACCAGGTGAGCTATGGCTACACCTTC
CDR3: CASSVDQVSYGYTF

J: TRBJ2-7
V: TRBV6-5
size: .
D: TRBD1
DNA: TGTGCCAGCAGTTCCGAGACAGGGGGCCACGAGCAGTACTTC
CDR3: CASSSETGGHEQYF

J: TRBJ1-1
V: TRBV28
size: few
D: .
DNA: TGTGCCAGCAGTCGTAATTCGGGACTGACGAACACTGAAGCTTTCTTT
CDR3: CASSRNSGLTNTEAFF

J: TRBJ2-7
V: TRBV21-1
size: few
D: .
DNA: TGTGCCAGCAGCAAGGACAGGGACCACGAGCAGTACTTC
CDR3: CASSKDRDHEQYF

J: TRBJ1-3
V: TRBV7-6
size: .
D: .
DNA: TGTGCCAGCAGCTTAGGACAGATAGACTCTGGAAACACCATATATTTT
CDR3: CASSLGQIDSGNTIYF

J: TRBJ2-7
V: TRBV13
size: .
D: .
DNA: TGTGCCAGCGCCCTTGGGGGGGGGCCCTACGAGCAGTACTTC
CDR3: CASALGGGPYEQYF

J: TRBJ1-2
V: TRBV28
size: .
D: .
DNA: TGTGCCAGCAGTCCCCAAGGGGATAACTCTGGCTACACCTTC
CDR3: CASSPQGDNSGYTF

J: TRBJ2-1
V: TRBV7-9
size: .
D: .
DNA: TGTGCCAGCAGCATCCGGGACTTCAATGAGCAGTTCTTC
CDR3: CASSIRDFNEQFF

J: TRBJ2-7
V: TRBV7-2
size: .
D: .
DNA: TGTGCCAGCAGCTTAAGCCGGACAGATGGCGAGCAGTACTTC
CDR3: CASSLSRTDGEQYF

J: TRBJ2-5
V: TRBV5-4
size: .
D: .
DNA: TGTGCCAGCAGCTTGATGGGGCGAGAGACCCAGTACTTC
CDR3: CASSLMGRETQYF

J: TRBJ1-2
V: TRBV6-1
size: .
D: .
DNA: TGTGCCAGCAGTGCCTACTATGGCTACACCTTC
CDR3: CASSAYYGYTF

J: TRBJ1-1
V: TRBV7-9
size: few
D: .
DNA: TGTGCCAGCAGCTTACCAGGGTTACCCGCGGCTTTCTTT
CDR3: CASSLPGLPAAFF

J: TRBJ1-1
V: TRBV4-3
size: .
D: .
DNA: TGCGCCAGCAGCCAAGAGGGGGTCGGAGGGACTGAAGCTTTCTTT
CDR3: CASSQEGVGGTEAFF

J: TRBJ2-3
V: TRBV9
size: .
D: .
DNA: TGTGCCAGCAGCGTAGGTTCCAGTCTTAGCACAGATACGCAGTATTTT
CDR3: CASSVGSSLSTDTQYF

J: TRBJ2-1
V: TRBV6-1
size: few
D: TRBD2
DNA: TGTGCCAGCAGCCTTACCCTAGCGGGAAGGTTCTTC
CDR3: CASSLTLAGRFF

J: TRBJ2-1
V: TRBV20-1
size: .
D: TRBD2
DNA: TGCAGTGTAAGTAGCGGGACGGGGCAGTTCTTC
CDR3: CSVSSGTGQFF

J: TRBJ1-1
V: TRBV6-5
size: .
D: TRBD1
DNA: TGTGCCAGCAGCTCCGGGACAGACGCTGAAGCTTTCTTT
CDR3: CASSSGTDAEAFF

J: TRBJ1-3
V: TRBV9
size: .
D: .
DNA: TGTGCCAGCAGCCTCCCCGAGCGGGCCGGAGCGGGAAACACCATATATTTT
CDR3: CASSLPERAGAGNTIYF